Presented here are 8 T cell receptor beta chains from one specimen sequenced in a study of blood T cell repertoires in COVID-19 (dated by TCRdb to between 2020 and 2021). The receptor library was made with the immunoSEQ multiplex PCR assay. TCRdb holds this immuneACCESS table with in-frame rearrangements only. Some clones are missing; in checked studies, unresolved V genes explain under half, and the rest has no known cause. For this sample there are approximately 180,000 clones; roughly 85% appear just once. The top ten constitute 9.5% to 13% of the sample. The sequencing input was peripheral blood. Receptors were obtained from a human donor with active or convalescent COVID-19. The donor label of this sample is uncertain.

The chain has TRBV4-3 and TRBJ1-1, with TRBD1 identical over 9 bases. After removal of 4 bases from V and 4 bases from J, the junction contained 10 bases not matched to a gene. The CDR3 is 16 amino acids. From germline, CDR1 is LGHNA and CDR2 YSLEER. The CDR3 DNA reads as TGCGCCAGCAGCCGAGGGACAGGGAGAGCCGGCACTGAAGCTTTCTTT. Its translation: CASSRGTGRAGTEAFF.

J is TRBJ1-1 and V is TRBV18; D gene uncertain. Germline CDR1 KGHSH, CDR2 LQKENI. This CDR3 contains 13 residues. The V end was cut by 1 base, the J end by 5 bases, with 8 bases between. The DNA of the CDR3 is TGTGCCAGCTCACCACTCGCCCGGACTGAAGCTTTCTTT. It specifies CASSPLARTEAFF.

CDR3 bases: TGTGCCAGCAGCCAAGTTCGGGCGGGAATCACCGGGGAGCTGTTTTTT. It codes for CASSQVRAGITGELFF. The J gene is TRBJ2-2, the V gene TRBV14, with D tentatively TRBD2 (6 bases). This CDR3 has 16 residues. Per germline, CDR1 SGHDN and CDR2 FVKESK. Trimming removed 1 base at V and 4 bases at J, with 13 bases between.

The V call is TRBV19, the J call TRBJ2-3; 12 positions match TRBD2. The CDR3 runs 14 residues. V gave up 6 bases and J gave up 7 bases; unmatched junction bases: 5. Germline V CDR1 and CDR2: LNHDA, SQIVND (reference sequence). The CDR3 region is CASSTGLAGYTQYF. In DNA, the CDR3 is TGTGCCAGTAGCACTGGACTAGCGGGGTATACGCAGTATTTT.

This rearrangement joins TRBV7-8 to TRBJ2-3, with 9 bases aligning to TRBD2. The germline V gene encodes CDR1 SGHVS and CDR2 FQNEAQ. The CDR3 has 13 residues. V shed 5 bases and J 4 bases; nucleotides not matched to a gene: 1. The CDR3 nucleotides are TGTGCCAGCAGCCGGACTAGCGCAGATACGCAGTATTTT. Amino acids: CASSRTSADTQYF. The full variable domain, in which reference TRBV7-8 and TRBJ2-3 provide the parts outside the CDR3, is GAGVSQSPRYKVAKRGQDVALRCDPISGHVSLFWYQQALGQGPEFLTYFQNEAQLDKSGLPSDRFFAERPEGSVSTLKIQRTQQEDSAVYLCASSRTSADTQYFGPGTRLTVL.

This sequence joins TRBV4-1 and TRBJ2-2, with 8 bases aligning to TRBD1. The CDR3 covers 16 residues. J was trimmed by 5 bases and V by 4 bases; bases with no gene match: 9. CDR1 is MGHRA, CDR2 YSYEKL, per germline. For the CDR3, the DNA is TGCGCCAGCAGCCGTTCCGGGACAGGAGGTACCGGGGAGCTGTTTTTT. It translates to CASSRSGTGGTGELFF.

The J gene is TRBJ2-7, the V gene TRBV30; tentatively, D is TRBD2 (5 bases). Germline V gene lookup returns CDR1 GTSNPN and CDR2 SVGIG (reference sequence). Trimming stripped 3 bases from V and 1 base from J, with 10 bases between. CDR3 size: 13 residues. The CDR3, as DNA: TGTGCCTGGAGCCGGACTCCATCCTACGAGCAGTACTTC. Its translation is CAWSRTPSYEQYF.

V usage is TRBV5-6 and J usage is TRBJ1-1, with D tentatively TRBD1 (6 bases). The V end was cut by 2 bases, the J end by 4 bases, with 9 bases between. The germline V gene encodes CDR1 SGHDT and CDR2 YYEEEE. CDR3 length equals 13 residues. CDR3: CASSLGGATEAFF. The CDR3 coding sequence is TGTGCCAGCAGCTTAGGGGGGGCCACTGAAGCTTTCTTT.